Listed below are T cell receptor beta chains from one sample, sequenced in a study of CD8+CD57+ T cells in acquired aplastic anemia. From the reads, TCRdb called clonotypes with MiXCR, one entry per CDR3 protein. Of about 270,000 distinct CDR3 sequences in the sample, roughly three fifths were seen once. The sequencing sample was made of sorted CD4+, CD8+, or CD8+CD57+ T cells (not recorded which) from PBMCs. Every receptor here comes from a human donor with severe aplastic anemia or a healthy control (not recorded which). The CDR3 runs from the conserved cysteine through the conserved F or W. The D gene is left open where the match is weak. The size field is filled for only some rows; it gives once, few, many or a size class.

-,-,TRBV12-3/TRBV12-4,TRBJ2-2,TGTGCCAGCAGTTTACTCGGACACGCCACCGGGGAGCTGTTTTTT,CASSLLGHATGELFF
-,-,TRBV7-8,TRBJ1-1,TGTGCCAGCAGCCCGCGTATGGACCGAGAAGCTTTCTTT,CASSPRMDREAFF
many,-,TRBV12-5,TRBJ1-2,TGTGCTAGTGGTTTGGGGGGGATGTATGGCTACACCTTC,CASGLGGMYGYTF
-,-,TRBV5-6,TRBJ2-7,TGTGCCAGCAGCTCCTCTGGTGGGGTCGGGCAGTACTTC,CASSSSGGVGQYF
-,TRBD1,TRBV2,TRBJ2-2,TGTGCCAGCAGGGACAGGGGAGGGACCGGGGAGCTGTTTTTT,CASRDRGGTGELFF
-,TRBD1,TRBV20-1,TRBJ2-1,TGCAGTGCTAGTGGACAGGGGGCGGTCGAGCAGTTCTTC,CSASGQGAVEQFF
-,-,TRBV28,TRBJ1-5,TGTGCCAGCAGTTTAGATTTGGCGGTTTCTCAGCCCCAGCATTTT,CASSLDLAVSQPQHF
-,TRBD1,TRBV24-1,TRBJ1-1,TGTGCCACCAGTGAGGGGCCCGGGACAGGGAACACTGAAGCTTTCTTT,CATSEGPGTGNTEAFF
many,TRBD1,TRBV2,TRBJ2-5,TGTGCCAGCAGTGAGGAGGGACAGGGGTTGGAGACCCAGTACTTC,CASSEEGQGLETQYF
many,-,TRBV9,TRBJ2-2,TGTGCCAGCAGCCTCGGGTCGAGCTACACCGGGGAGCTGTTTTTT,CASSLGSSYTGELFF
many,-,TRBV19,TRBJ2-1,TGTGCCAGTAGTTCTCGGGGGATCTACAATGAGCAGTTCTTC,CASSSRGIYNEQFF
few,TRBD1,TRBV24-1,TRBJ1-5,TGTGCCACCAGTGCCCCTCCGGGACAGGGGATCTATCAGCCCCAGCATTTT,CATSAPPGQGIYQPQHF
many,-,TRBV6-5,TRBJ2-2,TGTGCCAGCAGTTCCGGGACAACTCTCACCGGGGAGCTGTTTTTT,CASSSGTTLTGELFF
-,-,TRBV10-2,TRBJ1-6,TGCGCCAGCAGTGCCACCCGGCCAGCAAGCTCCTATAATTCACCCCTCCACTTT,CASSATRPASSYNSPLHF
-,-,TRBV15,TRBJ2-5,TGTGCCACCAGCGGGGGACGGCAAGAGACCCAGTACTTC,CATSGGRQETQYF
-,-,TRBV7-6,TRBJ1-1,TGTGCTAGCAGCTTAAATCCAGCCCTGAACACTGAAGCTTTCTTT,CASSLNPALNTEAFF
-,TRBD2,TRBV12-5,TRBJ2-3,TGTGCCAGCAGAGGAAAATCGACTAGCGGAGTTATAGGAGATACGCAGTATTTT,CASRGKSTSGVIGDTQYF
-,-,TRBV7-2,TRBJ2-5,TGTGCCAGCAGCTTCCGCGTAGGCCAAGAGACCCAGTACTTC,CASSFRVGQETQYF
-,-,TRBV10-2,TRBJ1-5,TGCGCCAGCCAGGATAGATATCAGCCCCAGCATTTT,CASQDRYQPQHF
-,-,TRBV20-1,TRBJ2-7,TGCAGTGCTAGAGATCTCCTAGGTGGCTACGAGCAGTACTTC,CSARDLLGGYEQYF
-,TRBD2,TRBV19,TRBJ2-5,TGTGCCAGTAGTACTCTTCTTAGCGGGAGGGCAGAGACCCAGTACTTC,CASSTLLSGRAETQYF
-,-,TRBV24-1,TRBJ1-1,TGTGCCACCAGGGAGGGGGGGGATTCCACTGAAGCTTTCTTT,CATREGGDSTEAFF
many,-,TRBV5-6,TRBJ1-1,TGTGCCAGCAGCTTGGTCGGCAGGTCTGAAGCTTTCTTT,CASSLVGRSEAFF
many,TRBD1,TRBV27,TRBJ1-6,TGTGCCAGCAAATCGCCCAGGGGGAGCTCCTATAATTCACCCCTCCACTTT,CASKSPRGSSYNSPLHF
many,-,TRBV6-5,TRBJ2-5,TGTGCCAGCAGTTACTCCTTCGGGACCCCCGAGACCCAGTACTTC,CASSYSFGTPETQYF
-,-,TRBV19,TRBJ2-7,TGTGCCAGTAGCACCTCCAGGGGTGCCTCCTACGAGCAGTACTTC,CASSTSRGASYEQYF
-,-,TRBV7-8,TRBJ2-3,TGTGCCAGCAGCTTAGTTATCAGGGGAGAGGAGGATACGCAGTATTTT,CASSLVIRGEEDTQYF
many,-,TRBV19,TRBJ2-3,TGTGCCAGTAGTATTTCCGTCCAGTCCGAGACAGATACGCAGTATTTT,CASSISVQSETDTQYF
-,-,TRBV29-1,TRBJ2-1,TGCAGCGTTGAGGACTACAATGAGCAGTTCTTC,CSVEDYNEQFF
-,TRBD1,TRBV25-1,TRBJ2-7,TGTGCCAGCAGTATATTACAGGGGCCAAGCTCCTACGAGCAGTACTTC,CASSILQGPSSYEQYF
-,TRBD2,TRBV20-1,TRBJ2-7,TGCAGTGCTAGAGATCTTCTAGCGGGACCCTACGAGCAGTACTTC,CSARDLLAGPYEQYF
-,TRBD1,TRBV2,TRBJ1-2,TGTGCCAGCAGTCCACAGGGGGTTAACTATGGCTACACCTTC,CASSPQGVNYGYTF
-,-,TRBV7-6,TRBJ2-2,TGTGCCAGCAGCTTATCCAACGCGGTTGCCGGGGAGCTGTTTTTT,CASSLSNAVAGELFF